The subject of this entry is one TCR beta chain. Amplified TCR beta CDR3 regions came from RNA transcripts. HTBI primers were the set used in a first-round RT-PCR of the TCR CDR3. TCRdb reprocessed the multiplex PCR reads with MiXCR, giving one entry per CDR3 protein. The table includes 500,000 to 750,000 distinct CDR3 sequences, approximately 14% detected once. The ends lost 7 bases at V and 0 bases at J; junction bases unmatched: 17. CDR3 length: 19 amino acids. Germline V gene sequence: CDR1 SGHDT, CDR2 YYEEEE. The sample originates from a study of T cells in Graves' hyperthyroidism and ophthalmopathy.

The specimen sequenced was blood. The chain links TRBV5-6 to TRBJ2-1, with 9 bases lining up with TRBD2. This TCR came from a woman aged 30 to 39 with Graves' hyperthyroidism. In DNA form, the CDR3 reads TGTGCCAGCTCACCGCAATGGGCGGGAGGGAGGAGCTCCTACAATGAGCAGTTCTTC. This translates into CASSPQWAGGRSSYNEQFF.